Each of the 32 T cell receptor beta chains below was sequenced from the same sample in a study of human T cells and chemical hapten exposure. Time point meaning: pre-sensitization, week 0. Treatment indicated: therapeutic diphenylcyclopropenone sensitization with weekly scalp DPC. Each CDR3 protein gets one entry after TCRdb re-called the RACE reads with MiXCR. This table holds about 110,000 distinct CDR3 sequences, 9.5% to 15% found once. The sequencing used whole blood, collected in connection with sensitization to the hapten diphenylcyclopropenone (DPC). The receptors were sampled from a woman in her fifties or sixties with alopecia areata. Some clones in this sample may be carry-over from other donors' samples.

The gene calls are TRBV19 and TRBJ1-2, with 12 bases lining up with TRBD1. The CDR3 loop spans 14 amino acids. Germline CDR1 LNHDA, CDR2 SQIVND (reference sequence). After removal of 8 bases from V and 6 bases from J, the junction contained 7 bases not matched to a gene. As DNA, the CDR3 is TGTGCCAGTTCGGGACAGGGGGCGCAGGATGGCTACACCTTC. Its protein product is CASSGQGAQDGYTF.

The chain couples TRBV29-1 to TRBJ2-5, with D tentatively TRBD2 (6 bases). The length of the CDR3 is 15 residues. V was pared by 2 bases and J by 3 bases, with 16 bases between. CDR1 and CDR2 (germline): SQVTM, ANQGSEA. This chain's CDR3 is CSVEPGGYWEETQYF. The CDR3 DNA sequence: TGCAGCGTTGAACCCGGGGGTTACTGGGAAGAGACCCAGTACTTC.

The CDR3, as DNA: TGTGCCAGCAGCAATTCCAAGACAGGTCTAAGTAATTCACCCCTCCACTTT. The encoded protein is CASSNSKTGLSNSPLHF. The rearrangement links TRBV27 to TRBJ1-6; a weak D match, TRBD1 (6 bases). The CDR3 spans 17 residues. V was trimmed by 6 bases and J by 6 bases, leaving 21 bases between them. Germline CDR1 and CDR2: MNHEY and SMNVEV (reference sequence).

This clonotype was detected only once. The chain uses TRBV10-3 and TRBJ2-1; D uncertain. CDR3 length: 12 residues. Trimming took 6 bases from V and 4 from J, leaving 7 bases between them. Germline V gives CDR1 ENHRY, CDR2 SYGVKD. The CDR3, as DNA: TGTGCCATCAGATCTAGTTACAATGAGCAGTTCTTC. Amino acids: CAIRSSYNEQFF.

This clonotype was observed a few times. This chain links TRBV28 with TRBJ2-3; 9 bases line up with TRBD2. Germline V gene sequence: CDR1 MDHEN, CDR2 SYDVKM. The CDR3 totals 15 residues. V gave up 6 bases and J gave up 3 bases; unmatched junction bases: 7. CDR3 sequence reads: CASSSAGGLTDTQYF. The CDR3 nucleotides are TGTGCCAGCAGCTCTGCGGGAGGGTTAACAGATACGCAGTATTTT.

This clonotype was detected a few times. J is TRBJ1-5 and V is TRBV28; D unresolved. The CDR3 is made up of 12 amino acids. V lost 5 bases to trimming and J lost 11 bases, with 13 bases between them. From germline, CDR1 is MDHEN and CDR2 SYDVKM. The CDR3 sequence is CASSVGLQAQHF. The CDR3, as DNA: TGTGCCAGCAGTGTGGGTCTGCAAGCCCAGCATTTT.

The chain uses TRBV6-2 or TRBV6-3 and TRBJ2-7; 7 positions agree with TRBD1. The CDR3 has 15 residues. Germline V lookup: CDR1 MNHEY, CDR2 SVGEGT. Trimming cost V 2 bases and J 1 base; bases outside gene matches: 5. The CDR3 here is CASSYDRVPSYEQYF. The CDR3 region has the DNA TGTGCCAGCAGTTACGACAGGGTCCCATCCTACGAGCAGTACTTC.

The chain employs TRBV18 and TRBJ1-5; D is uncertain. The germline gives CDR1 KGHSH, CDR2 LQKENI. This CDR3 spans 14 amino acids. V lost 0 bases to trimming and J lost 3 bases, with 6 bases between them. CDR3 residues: CASSPPGNNQPQHF. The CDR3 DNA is TGTGCCAGCTCACCACCTGGGAACAATCAGCCCCAGCATTTT.

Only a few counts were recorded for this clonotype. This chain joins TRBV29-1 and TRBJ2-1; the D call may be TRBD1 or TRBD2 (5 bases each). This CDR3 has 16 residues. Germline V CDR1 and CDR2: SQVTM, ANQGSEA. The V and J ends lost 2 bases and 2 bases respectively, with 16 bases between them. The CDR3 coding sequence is TGCAGCGTTGAAACCGGGGCAGGTCAAGCCTACAATGAGCAGTTCTTC. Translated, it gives CSVETGAGQAYNEQFF.

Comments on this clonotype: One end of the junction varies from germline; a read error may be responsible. CDR3 sequence: CASNLAGQGNTEAFF. The CDR3 DNA follows: TGTGCCAGCAACTTAGCGGGACAGGGGAACACTGAAGCTTTCTTT. The chain joins TRBV7-6 to TRBJ1-1, with TRBD1 identical over 9 bases. This CDR3 has 15 residues. Germline assignment: CDR1 SGHVS and CDR2 FNYEAQ.

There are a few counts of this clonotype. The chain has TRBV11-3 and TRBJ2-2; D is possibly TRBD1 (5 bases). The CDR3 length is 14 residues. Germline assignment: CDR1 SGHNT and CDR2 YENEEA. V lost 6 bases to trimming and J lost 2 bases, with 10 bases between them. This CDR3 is CASRKTANTGELFF. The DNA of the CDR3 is TGTGCCAGCAGGAAGACAGCCAACACCGGGGAGCTGTTTTTT.

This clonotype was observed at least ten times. DNA of the CDR3: TGTGCCAGCAGGCCGGGGAATGAAAAACTGTTTTTT. Translation: CASRPGNEKLFF. V gene TRBV6-6 combines with J gene TRBJ1-4; D remains ambiguous. Germline CDR1 is MNHNY and CDR2 is SVGAGI (reference sequence). The CDR3 has 12 residues. V was pared by 6 bases and J by 5 bases, with 7 bases between.

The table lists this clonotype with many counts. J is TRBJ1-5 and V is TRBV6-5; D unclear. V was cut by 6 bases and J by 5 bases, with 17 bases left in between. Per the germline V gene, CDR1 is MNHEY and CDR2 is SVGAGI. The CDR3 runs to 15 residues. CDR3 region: CASSPGRGRYQPQHF. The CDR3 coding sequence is TGTGCCAGCAGCCCAGGTCGGGGAAGGTATCAGCCCCAGCATTTT.

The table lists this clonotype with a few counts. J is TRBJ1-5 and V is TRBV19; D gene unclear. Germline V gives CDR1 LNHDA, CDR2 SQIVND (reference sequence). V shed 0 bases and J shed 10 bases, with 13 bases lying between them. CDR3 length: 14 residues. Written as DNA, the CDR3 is TGTGCCAGTAGTATAGATTTTCAAGCCGTACCCCAGCATTTT. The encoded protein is CASSIDFQAVPQHF. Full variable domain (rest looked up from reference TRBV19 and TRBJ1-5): DGGITQSPKYLFRKEGQNVTLSCEQNLNHDAMYWYRQDPGQGLRLIYYSQIVNDFQKGDIAEGYSVSREKKESFPLTVTSAQKNPTAFYLCASSIDFQAVPQHFGDGTRLSIL.

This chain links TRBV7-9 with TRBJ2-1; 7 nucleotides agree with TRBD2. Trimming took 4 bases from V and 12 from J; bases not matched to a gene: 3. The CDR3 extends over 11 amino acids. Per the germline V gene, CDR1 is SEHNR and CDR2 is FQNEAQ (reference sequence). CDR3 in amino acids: CASSSGGWQFF. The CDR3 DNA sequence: TGTGCCAGCAGCTCCGGGGGGTGGCAGTTCTTC.

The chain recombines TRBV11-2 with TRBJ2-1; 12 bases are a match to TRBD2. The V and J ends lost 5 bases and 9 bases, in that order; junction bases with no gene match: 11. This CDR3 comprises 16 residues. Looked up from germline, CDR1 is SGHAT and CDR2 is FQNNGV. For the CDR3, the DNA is TGTGCCAGCAGCCTTAGCTCGACTAGCGGGAGCGGTGAGCAGTTCTTC. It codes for CASSLSSTSGSGEQFF. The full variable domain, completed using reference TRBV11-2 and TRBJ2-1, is EAGVAQSPRYKIIEKRQSVAFWCNPISGHATLYWYQQILGQGPKLLIQFQNNGVVDDSQLPKDRFSAERLKGVDSTLKIQPAKLEDSAVYLCASSLSSTSGSGEQFFGPGTRLTVL.

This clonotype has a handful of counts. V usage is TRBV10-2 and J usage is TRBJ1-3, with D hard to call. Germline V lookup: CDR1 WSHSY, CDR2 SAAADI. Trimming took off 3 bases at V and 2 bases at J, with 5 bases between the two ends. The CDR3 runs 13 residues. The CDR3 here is CASSDVAGNTIYF. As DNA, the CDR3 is TGCGCCAGCAGTGATGTTGCTGGAAACACCATATATTTT.

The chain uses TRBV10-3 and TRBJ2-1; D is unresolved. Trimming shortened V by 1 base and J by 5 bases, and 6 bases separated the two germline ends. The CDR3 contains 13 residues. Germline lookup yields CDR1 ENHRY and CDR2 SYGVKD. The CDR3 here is CAISEYPDNEQFF. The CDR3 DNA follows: TGTGCCATCAGTGAGTACCCGGACAATGAGCAGTTCTTC.

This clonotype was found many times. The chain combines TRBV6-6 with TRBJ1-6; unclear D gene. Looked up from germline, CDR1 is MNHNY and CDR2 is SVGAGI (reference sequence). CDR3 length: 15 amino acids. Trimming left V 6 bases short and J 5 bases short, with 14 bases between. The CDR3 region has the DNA TGTGCCAGCAGGCAACAGAGGAGGGATAATTCACCCCTCCACTTT. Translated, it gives CASRQQRRDNSPLHF.

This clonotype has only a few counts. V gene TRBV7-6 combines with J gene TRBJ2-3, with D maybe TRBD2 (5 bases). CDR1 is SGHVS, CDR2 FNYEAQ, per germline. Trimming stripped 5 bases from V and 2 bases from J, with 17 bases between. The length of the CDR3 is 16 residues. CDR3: CASSRGTNPFTDTQYF. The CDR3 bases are TGTGCCAGCAGCCGGGGAACCAACCCATTCACAGATACGCAGTATTTT. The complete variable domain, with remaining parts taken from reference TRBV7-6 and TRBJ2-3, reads GAGVSQSPRYKVTKRGQDVALRCDPISGHVSLYWYRQALGQGPEFLTYFNYEAQQDKSGLPNDRFSAERPEGSISTLTIQRTEQRDSAMYRCASSRGTNPFTDTQYFGPGTRLTVL.

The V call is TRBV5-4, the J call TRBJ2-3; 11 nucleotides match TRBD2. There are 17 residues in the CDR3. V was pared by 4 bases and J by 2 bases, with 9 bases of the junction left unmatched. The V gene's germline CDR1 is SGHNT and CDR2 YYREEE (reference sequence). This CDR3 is CASSRRLAGGDTDTQYF. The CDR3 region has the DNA TGTGCCAGCAGCCGCCGGCTAGCGGGAGGTGACACAGATACGCAGTATTTT.

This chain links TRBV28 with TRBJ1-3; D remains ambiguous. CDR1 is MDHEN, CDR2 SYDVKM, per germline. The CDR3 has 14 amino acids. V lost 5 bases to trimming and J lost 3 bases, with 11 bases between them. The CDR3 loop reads CASSPPGSGNTIYF. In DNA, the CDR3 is TGTGCCAGCAGTCCCCCGGGTAGTGGAAACACCATATATTTT.

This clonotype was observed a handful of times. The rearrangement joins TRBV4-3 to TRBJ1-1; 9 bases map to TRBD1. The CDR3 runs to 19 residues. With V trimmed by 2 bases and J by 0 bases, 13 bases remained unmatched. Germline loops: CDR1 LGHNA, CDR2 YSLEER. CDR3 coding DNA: TGCGCCAGCAGCCAATACCCCTATGCGGGACAGGGAATGAACACTGAAGCTTTCTTT. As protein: CASSQYPYAGQGMNTEAFF.

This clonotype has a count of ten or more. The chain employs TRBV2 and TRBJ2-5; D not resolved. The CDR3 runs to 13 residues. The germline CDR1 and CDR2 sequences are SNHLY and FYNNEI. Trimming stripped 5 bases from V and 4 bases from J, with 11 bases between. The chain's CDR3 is CASSKGARETQYF. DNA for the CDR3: TGTGCCAGCAGTAAGGGCGCGCGAGAGACCCAGTACTTC.

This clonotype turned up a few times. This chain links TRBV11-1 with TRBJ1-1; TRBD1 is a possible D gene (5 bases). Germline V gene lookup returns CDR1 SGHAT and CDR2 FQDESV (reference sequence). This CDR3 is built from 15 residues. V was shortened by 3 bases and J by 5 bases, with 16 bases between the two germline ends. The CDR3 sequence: CASSFKGSVGTEAFF. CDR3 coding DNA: TGTGCCAGCAGCTTTAAGGGGTCTGTAGGGACTGAAGCTTTCTTT.

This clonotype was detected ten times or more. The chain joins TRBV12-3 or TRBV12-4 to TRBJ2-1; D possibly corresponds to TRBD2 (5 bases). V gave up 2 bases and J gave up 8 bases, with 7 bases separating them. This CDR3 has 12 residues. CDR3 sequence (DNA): TGTGCCAGCAGTTTAAGAGCGGATGAGCAGTTCTTC. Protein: CASSLRADEQFF.

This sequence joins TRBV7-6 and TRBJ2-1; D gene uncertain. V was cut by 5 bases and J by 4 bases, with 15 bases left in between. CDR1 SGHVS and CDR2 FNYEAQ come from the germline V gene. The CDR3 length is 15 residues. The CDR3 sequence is CASSVDGFVYNEQFF. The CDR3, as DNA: TGTGCCAGCAGCGTCGACGGTTTCGTGTACAATGAGCAGTTCTTC.

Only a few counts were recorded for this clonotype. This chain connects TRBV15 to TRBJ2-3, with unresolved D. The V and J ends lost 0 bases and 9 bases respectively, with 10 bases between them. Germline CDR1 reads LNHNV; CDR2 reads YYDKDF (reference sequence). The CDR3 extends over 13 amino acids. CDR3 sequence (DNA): TGTGCCACCAGCAGAGATCTTAAGGAGACGCAGTATTTT. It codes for CATSRDLKETQYF.

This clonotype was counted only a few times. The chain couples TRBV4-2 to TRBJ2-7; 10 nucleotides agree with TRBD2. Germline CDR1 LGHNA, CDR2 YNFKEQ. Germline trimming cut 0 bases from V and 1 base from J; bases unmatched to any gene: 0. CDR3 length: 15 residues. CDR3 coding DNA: TGTGCCAGCAGCCAAGAGACTAGCGGGTCCTACGAGCAGTACTTC. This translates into CASSQETSGSYEQYF.

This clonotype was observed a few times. The CDR3 loop is CASESVQETQYF. CDR3 sequence (DNA): TGTGCCAGCGAGTCCGTTCAAGAGACCCAGTACTTC. The chain uses TRBV7-9 and TRBJ2-5; D not certain. Germline values: CDR1 SEHNR, CDR2 FQNEAQ (reference sequence). V dropped 8 bases and J dropped 2 bases, with 9 bases sitting between them. This CDR3 is built from 12 residues.

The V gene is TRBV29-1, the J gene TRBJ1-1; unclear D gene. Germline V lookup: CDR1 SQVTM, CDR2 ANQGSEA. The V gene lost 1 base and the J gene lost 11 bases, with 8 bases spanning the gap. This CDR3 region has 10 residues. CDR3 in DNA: TGCAGCGTTGAAGCCACGATGGCTTTCTTT. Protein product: CSVEATMAFF.

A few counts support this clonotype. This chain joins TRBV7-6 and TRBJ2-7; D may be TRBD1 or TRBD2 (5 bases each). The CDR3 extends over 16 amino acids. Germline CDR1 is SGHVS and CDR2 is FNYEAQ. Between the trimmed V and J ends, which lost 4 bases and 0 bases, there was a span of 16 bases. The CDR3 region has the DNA TGTGCCAGCAGCTCCAGTCCGGGGCCAGGCTCCTACGAGCAGTACTTC. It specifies CASSSSPGPGSYEQYF.